This T cell receptor beta chain emerged from a study of shared clonotypes between healthy human individuals. The CDR3 extends over 16 amino acids. Trimming shortened V by 0 bases and J by 8 bases, and 17 bases separated the two germline ends. CDR1 and CDR2 (germline): LNHNV, YYDKDF (reference sequence). The assay was immunoSEQ multiplex PCR, and TCRdb's table has in-frame clones only and misses some. The sample has about 960,000 clones, around 80% seen once; the top ten hold approximately 1.5%. The V gene is TRBV15, the J gene TRBJ2-1; D call uncertain. Material: memory CD4+ T cells sorted from blood. Subset meaning: CD45RA-negative fraction. The receptor comes from a man in his late teens or twenties in good health. Written as DNA, the CDR3 is TGTGCCACCAGCAGAGATGATCTAGGTGGTTCGCATGAGCAGTTCTTC. Amino acids: CATSRDDLGGSHEQFF.